This T cell receptor (beta chain) is drawn from a study of blood T cell repertoires in COVID-19. Across the whole study: Both acute and convalescent COVID-19 samples were obtained from the United States, Italy and Spain. T cells, B-cell-depleted T cells, or PBMCs supplied cDNA or gDNA.

Under the authors' procedure: By means of reference gene primer amplification, nucleated cell counts were estimated. This table comes from immunoSEQ multiplex PCR, and its TCRdb copy is limited to in-frame clones, with some not included. D and trimming were read from the DNA, whereas the V and J calls and clone size are those reported in that table. The table includes under 200,000 clones, about 86% detected once. Per the germline V gene, CDR1 is SQVTM and CDR2 is ANQGSEA. Trimming shortened V by 3 bases and J by 5 bases, and 11 bases separated the two germline ends. This CDR3 contains 13 residues. Sequencing was carried out using peripheral blood. This chain uses TRBV29-1 with TRBJ1-5; perhaps TRBD1 as D (6 bases). The clonotype comes from a man aged 50 to 59 with active or convalescent COVID-19. The CDR3 loop is CSVDAGDHQPQHF. The CDR3 DNA is TGCAGCGTTGATGCAGGGGACCATCAGCCCCAGCATTTT. The entire variable domain, with the rest obtained from reference TRBV29-1 and TRBJ1-5, is as follows: SAVISQKPSRDICQRGTSLTIQCQVDSQVTMMFWYRQQPGQSLTLIATANQGSEATYESGFVIDKFPISRPNLTFSTLTVSNMSPEDSSIYLCSVDAGDHQPQHFGDGTRLSIL.